This T cell receptor (beta chain) was retrieved from a study of CD8+ T cells in alopecia areata. V gave up 5 bases and J gave up 5 bases; unmatched junction bases: 6. The germline V gene has CDR1 SEHNR and CDR2 FQNEAQ (reference sequence). The CDR3 covers 15 residues. Reverse transcribed after extraction, RNA yielded cDNA as the sequencing template. Some clones are missing from TCRdb's copy, which holds only in-frame ones; the method was immunoSEQ multiplex PCR. The sample holds roughly 150,000 clones, around 54% seen once. The V call is TRBV7-9, the J call TRBJ2-7, with 13 bases fitting TRBD2. The sequence came from a human donor in good health. The sequenced sample consisted of CD4+ T cells sorted from blood. CDR3 region: CASSPTGTSGNEQYF. In DNA, the CDR3 is TGTGCCAGCAGCCCGACCGGGACTAGCGGGAACGAGCAGTACTTC.